These 22 T cell receptor beta chains share one sample of origin, sequenced in a study of cytotoxic CD8 clonotypes in ibrutinib-treated CLL. This table comes from immunoSEQ multiplex PCR, and its TCRdb copy is limited to in-frame clones, with some not included. The sample has some 140,000 clones; around 93% are singletons. The sequencing used PBMCs, collected after 12 months of ibrutinib treatment. These TCRs come from a human donor with chronic lymphocytic leukemia.

The chain recombines TRBV5-1 with TRBJ2-7; D is perhaps TRBD1 or TRBD2 (7 bases each). V lost 0 bases to trimming and J lost 5 bases, with 21 bases between them. The germline V gene encodes CDR1 SGHRS and CDR2 YFSETQ. This CDR3 is built from 17 residues. CDR3 DNA: TGCGCCAGCAGCTTGGTCCAAGGGGGCGGGAGTTTACACGAGCAGTACTTC. Translated: CASSLVQGGGSLHEQYF.

The V gene is TRBV27, the J gene TRBJ2-1, with 8 bases lining up with TRBD2. This CDR3 spans 14 amino acids. V trimming: 5 bases; J trimming: 3 bases; junction bases outside the gene matches: 3. Germline CDR1 is MNHEY and CDR2 is SMNVEV (reference sequence). This chain's CDR3 is CASSSGSGYNEQFF. CDR3 nucleotides: TGTGCCAGCAGTAGCGGGAGCGGCTACAATGAGCAGTTCTTC.

The chain has TRBV11-2 and TRBJ1-4; 9 nucleotides line up with TRBD1. This CDR3 comprises 13 residues. Trimming at V came to 5 bases and at J to 11 bases, leaving 6 bases not matched to a gene. CDR1 is SGHAT and CDR2 is FQNNGV in the germline V gene. The CDR3, as DNA: TGTGCCAGCAGCGGGGGACAGGGTTTGAAACTGTTTTTT. This sequence encodes CASSGGQGLKLFF.

The V and J genes are TRBV28 and TRBJ2-7, with TRBD1 identical over 8 bases. The germline V gene has CDR1 MDHEN and CDR2 SYDVKM. V lost 3 bases and J lost 0; bases outside the gene matches: 7. This CDR3 spans 16 amino acids. The DNA of the CDR3 is TGTGCCAGCAGTTTCAACGGACAGGGAGACTCCTACGAGCAGTACTTC. Its translation: CASSFNGQGDSYEQYF.

The chain employs TRBV29-1 and TRBJ1-5; 7 nucleotides align to TRBD1. This CDR3 is built from 14 residues. Unmatched junction bases numbered 3, after V lost 4 bases and J lost 0 bases. Germline-derived CDR1 and CDR2 are SQVTM and ANQGSEA. The CDR3 spells CSVVGTDSNQPQHF. In DNA form, the CDR3 reads TGCAGCGTTGTTGGGACAGATAGCAATCAGCCCCAGCATTTT.

The chain joins TRBV19 to TRBJ2-5; D gene ambiguous. The germline V gene encodes CDR1 LNHDA and CDR2 SQIVND (reference sequence). Between the trimmed V and J ends, which lost 4 bases and 5 bases, there was a span of 23 bases. There are 17 residues in the CDR3. The CDR3 sequence is CASSRQPWALPEETQYF. The CDR3 nucleotides are TGTGCCAGTAGTAGACAACCCTGGGCCCTCCCTGAGGAGACCCAGTACTTC.

The chain is built from TRBV18 and TRBJ2-1; 7 bases agree with TRBD1. CDR1 is KGHSH, CDR2 LQKENI, per germline. The length of the CDR3 is 15 residues. J was trimmed by 7 bases and V by 0 bases; bases with no gene match: 6. The CDR3 is CASSPPGQPGNEQFF. The CDR3 DNA reads as TGTGCCAGCTCACCACCGGGACAGCCTGGTAATGAGCAGTTCTTC.

This chain connects TRBV6-5 to TRBJ1-5; D is uncertain. Looked up from germline, CDR1 is MNHEY and CDR2 is SVGAGI. V dropped 5 bases and J dropped 6 bases, with 11 bases sitting between them. The CDR3 has 13 amino acids. The CDR3 loop reads CASSPNDIQPQHF. In DNA form, the CDR3 reads TGTGCCAGCAGTCCTAACGACATTCAGCCCCAGCATTTT.

The chain recombines TRBV27 with TRBJ2-2; 13 bases match TRBD2. Germline V gives CDR1 MNHEY, CDR2 SMNVEV (reference sequence). Trimming removed 5 bases from V and 6 bases from J; junction bases left unmatched: 6. The CDR3 covers 16 residues. In DNA form, the CDR3 reads TGTGCCAGCAGTAAACTACTAGCGGGAGGGCCCGGGGAGCTGTTTTTT. As protein: CASSKLLAGGPGELFF.

V is TRBV7-9 and J is TRBJ1-5; D remains ambiguous. V was pared by 5 bases and J by 7 bases, with 12 bases between. The CDR3 is 13 residues long. The V gene's germline CDR1 is SEHNR and CDR2 FQNEAQ (reference sequence). The CDR3 bases are TGTGCCAGCAGCCAGGAGGGTGCCCAGCCCCAGCATTTT. This sequence encodes CASSQEGAQPQHF.

CDR3 bases: TGTGCCAGCTCACCACGTGGAGGGGCGCTTGGCCAGCCCCAGCATTTT. Translating it yields CASSPRGGALGQPQHF. This chain joins TRBV18 and TRBJ1-5; weak D call: TRBD1 (5 bases). Germline CDR1 KGHSH, CDR2 LQKENI. This CDR3 has 16 residues. With 1 base removed from V and 7 bases from J, the gap between germline ends came to 17 bases.

This rearrangement joins TRBV28 to TRBJ2-5; 10 nucleotides agree with TRBD2. This CDR3 has 15 residues. J was trimmed by 4 bases and V by 6 bases; bases with no gene match: 8. The germline CDR1 and CDR2 sequences are MDHEN and SYDVKM. The CDR3, as DNA: TGTGCCAGCAGACCTACAGCGGGAGGGGTAGAGACCCAGTACTTC. Amino acid sequence: CASRPTAGGVETQYF.

V gene TRBV28 combines with J gene TRBJ2-5; no clear D. The V gene's germline CDR1 is MDHEN and CDR2 SYDVKM. This CDR3 is built from 10 residues. V lost 10 bases, J lost 0 bases, and 3 bases lay in between. CDR3 nucleotides: TGTGCCACCTACCAAGAGACCCAGTACTTC. Protein: CATYQETQYF.

The chain combines TRBV21-1 with TRBJ2-7; TRBD1 is the table's D call, not checked against the DNA. TRBV21-1 is recorded as a pseudogene. This CDR3 comprises 20 residues. As DNA, the CDR3 is TGTGCCAGCAGCAAAGAGGCCCCAACGGGACAGAAGCGGCCGATCTACGAGCAGTACTTC. Encoded protein: CASSKEAPTGQKRPIYEQYF.

This clone was recorded only once. This chain uses TRBV5-3 with TRBJ1-5, with D unclear. TRBV5-3 is an ORF, with its function uncertain. The CDR3 loop spans 14 amino acids. The ends were cut back, 4 bases at V and 6 bases at J, with 14 bases in the middle. The CDR3 nucleotides are TGTGCCAGAAGCCCCTACTTTCTTGCTCAGCCCCAGCATTTT. It codes for CARSPYFLAQPQHF.

The chain is built from TRBV7-9 and TRBJ2-1, with D hard to call. The germline V and J ends were trimmed by 0 bases and 10 bases, with 10 bases remaining between them. This CDR3 region has 13 residues. Per germline, CDR1 SEHNR and CDR2 FQNEAQ (reference sequence). The CDR3 DNA is TGTGCCAGCAGCTTAGCGCCGGGCCCAGAGCAGTTCTTC. It translates to CASSLAPGPEQFF.

The rearrangement joins TRBV28 to TRBJ2-5; maybe TRBD2 (6 bases). V was pared by 6 bases and J by 3 bases, with 11 bases between. Looked up from germline, CDR1 is MDHEN and CDR2 is SYDVKM. This CDR3 is built from 13 residues. The CDR3 DNA reads TGTGCCAGCAGCCTGCGGGGAGAAGAGACCCAGTACTTC. Its translation: CASSLRGEETQYF.

This chain joins TRBV28 and TRBJ2-5, with D possibly called TRBD1 or TRBD2 (5 bases each). The CDR3 contains 17 residues. Germline V CDR1 and CDR2: MDHEN, SYDVKM. V was shortened by 3 bases and J by 7 bases, with 24 bases between the two germline ends. This chain's CDR3 is CASSFVESVGRPGTQYF. The CDR3 DNA is TGTGCCAGCAGTTTTGTAGAATCGGTGGGACGCCCAGGGACCCAGTACTTC.

The gene calls are TRBV7-9 and TRBJ1-2; 12 bases are a match to TRBD1. V lost 5 bases and J lost 8; bases outside the gene matches: 6. The CDR3 contains 14 residues. Per germline, CDR1 SEHNR and CDR2 FQNEAQ (reference sequence). As DNA, the CDR3 is TGTGCCAGCAGCCGGGGACAGGGGGCGTCGGGCTACACCTTC. It specifies CASSRGQGASGYTF.

The rearrangement links TRBV29-1 to TRBJ2-1; 15 nucleotides agree with TRBD2. J gave up 8 bases and V 7 bases, and 6 bases lay outside the gene matches. This CDR3 has 14 residues. Germline values: CDR1 SQVTM, CDR2 ANQGSEA. As DNA, the CDR3 is TGCAGCGGAATCGGACTAGCGGGAGGGTATGAGCAGTTCTTC. The encoded protein is CSGIGLAGGYEQFF.

V is TRBV28 and J is TRBJ2-7, with TRBD2 matching 7 bases. The CDR3 extends over 15 amino acids. The germline V gene has CDR1 MDHEN and CDR2 SYDVKM. The V and J ends lost 7 bases and 4 bases, in that order; junction bases with no gene match: 13. The CDR3 coding sequence is TGTGCCAGCACCTTCTGGCGGGAGCCCCTTTACGAGCAGTACTTC. Translation: CASTFWREPLYEQYF.

This clone turned up a few times. J is TRBJ1-2 and V is TRBV4-3; a possible D gene is TRBD1 (5 bases). CDR1 is LGHNA, CDR2 YSLEER, per germline. The CDR3 is made up of 15 amino acids. Trimming removed 0 bases from V and 2 bases from J, with 10 bases in between. This CDR3 reads CASSQDVTANYGYTF. The CDR3 DNA is TGCGCCAGCAGCCAAGATGTGACAGCAAACTATGGCTACACCTTC.